The 4 T cell receptor beta chains listed next were all sequenced from one sample in a study of blood T cell repertoires in COVID-19. Assay used: immunoSEQ multiplex PCR; TCRdb lists only in-frame clones, some missing. The top ten hold 3.5% to 4.5% of the sample, which has 250,000 to 350,000 clones, 90% seen once. The material sequenced was PBMCs or T cells enriched from blood (not recorded which). The receptors were gathered from a woman under 30 with acute COVID-19.

CDR3 residues: CASSWGSSYEQYF. CDR3 DNA: TGTGCCAGCAGTTGGGGCAGCTCCTACGAGCAGTACTTC. This chain uses TRBV27 with TRBJ2-7, with D possibly TRBD1 on 5 matching bases. Trimming removed 4 bases from V and 0 bases from J, with 7 bases in between. This CDR3 is 13 amino acids long. Germline values: CDR1 MNHEY, CDR2 SMNVEV (reference sequence).

This clone has a single count. This chain links TRBV5-6 with TRBJ2-1, with a weak D call TRBD2 (6 bases). The CDR3 spans 15 residues. V was clipped by 1 base and J by 3 bases, with 11 bases between them. CDR1 is SGHDT, CDR2 YYEEEE, per germline. CDR3 amino acids: CASSLYREFYNEQFF. In DNA, the CDR3 is TGTGCCAGCAGCTTGTACCGGGAGTTCTACAATGAGCAGTTCTTC.

CDR3: CASSSGGDWRGGYTF. The DNA for the CDR3 is TGTGCCAGCAGCTCTGGCGGGGACTGGCGTGGAGGCTACACCTTC. V and J are TRBV5-4 and TRBJ1-2, with a weak D call TRBD1 (5 bases). V gave up 3 bases and J gave up 8 bases, with 20 bases separating them. Germline loops: CDR1 SGHNT, CDR2 YYREEE (reference sequence). The CDR3 runs to 15 residues.

The rearrangement links TRBV28 to TRBJ1-1; no definite D call. The germline gives CDR1 MDHEN, CDR2 SYDVKM. The CDR3 sequence is 16 residues long. V shed 4 bases and J shed 1 base, with 16 bases lying between them. The DNA for the CDR3 is TGTGCCAGCAGTTCCCTTCTGGAGGGCTCGAACACTGAAGCTTTCTTT. It specifies CASSSLLEGSNTEAFF.